This T cell receptor beta chain was observed in a study of blood T cell repertoires in COVID-19. As for the study in general: T cells, B-cell-depleted T cells, or PBMCs supplied cDNA or gDNA.

Authors' processing steps: Cell counts per sample came from amplifying reference gene primers. Here immunoSEQ multiplex PCR was the method, and the copy in TCRdb shows in-frame clones only, minus some. V and J calls and clone size come straight from that table; D and trimming were deduced from the DNA. The sample yields 210,000 or so clones, approximately 81% seen once. CDR3 length: 16 residues. Germline V gene lookup returns CDR1 MNHNS and CDR2 SASEGT. Trimming cost V 2 bases and J 10 bases, with 18 bases left between them. Only one count was recorded for this clone. V and J are TRBV6-1 and TRBJ1-6; weak D call: TRBD1 (6 bases). The sample comprised peripheral blood. This receptor was taken from a woman older than 75 with acute or convalescent COVID-19. The CDR3 reads CASSETPGEVHSPLHF. CDR3 DNA sequence: TGTGCCAGCAGTGAAACCCCAGGGGAAGTGCACTCACCCCTCCACTTT.